This T cell receptor (beta chain) was obtained from a study of T-cell memory formation after mild COVID-19. As concerns this clonotype: What it binds is not known.

Study-wide results and caveats: Some clones that responded were present in memory (sampled pre-infection), which suggests cross-reactive memory joined. Clones contracting over day 15 to 85 were CD4/CD8 balanced, with later expanders leaning CD4+.

5'RACE with constant-segment primers built TCRalpha and TCRbeta cDNA libraries with UMIs. TCRdb called the 5' RACE reads again in MiXCR, with one record for every CDR3 protein. The profile shows about 160,000 distinct CDR3 sequences, around a third of them singletons. Sample: PBMCs or a T cell subset sorted from them (not recorded which). The TCR sequence derives from an adult woman who had mild COVID-19 (a few samples of this study predate the infection). Cell type and time point are not known.

CDR3 residues: CASSQGSVTGELFF. The DNA for the CDR3 is TGTGCCAGCAGCCAAGGCAGTGTCACCGGGGAGCTGTTTTTT. The chain is built from TRBV4-2 and TRBJ2-2, with D unclear. With 1 base removed from V and 4 bases from J, the gap between germline ends came to 7 bases. This CDR3 comprises 14 residues. The germline V gene has CDR1 LGHNA and CDR2 YNFKEQ.